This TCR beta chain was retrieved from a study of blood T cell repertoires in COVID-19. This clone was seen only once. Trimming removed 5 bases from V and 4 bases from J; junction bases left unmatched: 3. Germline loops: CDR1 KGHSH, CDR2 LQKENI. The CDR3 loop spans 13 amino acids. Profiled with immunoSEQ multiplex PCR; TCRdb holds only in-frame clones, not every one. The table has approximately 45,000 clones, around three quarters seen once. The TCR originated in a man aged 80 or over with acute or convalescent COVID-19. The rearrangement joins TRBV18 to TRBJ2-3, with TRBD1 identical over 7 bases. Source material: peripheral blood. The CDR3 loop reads CASSSQGADTQYF. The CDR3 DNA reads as TGTGCCAGCTCATCTCAGGGGGCAGATACGCAGTATTTT.